This TCR beta chain originates from a study of T cell changes during pregnancy in multiple sclerosis. Profiling relied on immunoSEQ multiplex PCR, and the TCRdb table lists in-frame clones only, not all of them. The sample has some 110,000 clones, 85% to 95% seen once. Trimming took 4 bases from V and 3 from J, leaving 13 bases between them. The CDR3 is 15 residues long. CDR1 is SGHRS, CDR2 YFSETQ, per germline. Sequenced material: peripheral blood, taken after pregnancy. The V and J genes are TRBV5-1 and TRBJ2-2; D is perhaps TRBD2 (5 bases). This sequence was found in a female donor with multiple sclerosis, enrolled in a pregnancy study. The DNA for the CDR3 is TGCGCCAGCAGCGTCGTGGTCGGGGACACCGGGGAGCTGTTTTTT. Translation gives CASSVVVGDTGELFF.